The clone carrying this T cell receptor (beta chain) has a single count. The data derive from a study of blood T cells in healthy people across ages. V lost 7 bases to trimming and J lost 4 bases, with 16 bases between them. CDR3 size: 14 residues. Per the germline V gene, CDR1 is LNHDA and CDR2 is SQIVND (reference sequence). It was with a sample-barcoded 5' primer and a J-beta primer mix that a second PCR of about 6 to 12 cycles was run. From the 5' RACE reads, TCRdb called clonotypes with MiXCR, one entry per CDR3 protein. Of about 810,000 distinct CDR3 sequences in the sample, 35% to 40% are singletons; the top ten hold 13%.

The TCR originated in a man aged 18 to 30 in good health. Sequencing was performed on blood. This chain connects TRBV19 to TRBJ1-2, with D possibly being TRBD1 (5 bases). CDR3 loop: CASNPGPGIYGYTF. CDR3 sequence (DNA): TGTGCCAGTAACCCAGGCCCAGGGATCTATGGCTACACCTTC.